The clone carrying this T cell receptor beta chain was seen more than once but under ten times. 60 Vbeta and 13 Jbeta primers were used in PCR. Assay used: immunoSEQ multiplex PCR; TCRdb lists only in-frame clones, some missing. Of more than 95,000 clones listed, 77% are singletons. This specimen belongs to a study of cytomegalovirus exposure and HLA in healthy donors. J was trimmed by 4 bases and V by 1 base; bases with no gene match: 6. The CDR3 is 15 residues long. The germline V gene encodes CDR1 SGHAT and CDR2 FQNNGV. The TCR comes from a woman in her forties in good health and CMV-seropositive. The genes are TRBV11-2 and TRBJ1-2; 7 bases match TRBD1. The specimen sequenced was PBMCs. The CDR3 sequence is CASSLGTGEPYGYTF. CDR3 DNA sequence: TGTGCCAGCAGCTTAGGGACAGGCGAGCCCTATGGCTACACCTTC.